This T cell receptor (beta chain) was found in a study of cytomegalovirus exposure and HLA in healthy donors. Study results and caveats: A later analysis reported that several of the most significant clusters appeared to be linked to common viral pathogens, among them Epstein-Barr virus.

The PCR was carried out with 60 Vbeta primers and 13 Jbeta primers. Profiling relied on immunoSEQ multiplex PCR, and the TCRdb table lists in-frame clones only, not all of them. The sample has roughly 200,000 clones, 70% to 85% seen once. The germline V gene encodes CDR1 LGHNA and CDR2 YNFKEQ. J gave up 6 bases and V 2 bases, and 6 bases lay outside the gene matches. This CDR3 is built from 15 residues. A note on this clone: What it binds is unknown.

This chain connects TRBV4-2 to TRBJ1-2, with TRBD1 identical over 10 bases. The source material was PBMCs. This sequence was found in a woman in her sixties in good health and CMV-seropositive. In DNA form, the CDR3 reads TGTGCCAGCAGCCAATACAGGGACAGGGGAGATGGCTACACCTTC. Its protein is CASSQYRDRGDGYTF.